This entry lists 12 T cell receptor beta chains sequenced from one sample in a study of blood T cells in healthy people across ages. A second PCR, run for roughly 7 to 12 cycles, used a sample-barcoded 5' primer plus a J-beta primer mix. Each CDR3 protein gets one entry after TCRdb re-called the 5' RACE reads with MiXCR. The sample holds hundreds of thousands of distinct CDR3 sequences; 58% are singletons and the top ten take approximately 37%. Sequenced input: blood. The receptors were sampled from a man in his sixties in good health.

This chain joins TRBV29-1 and TRBJ1-1, with D possibly TRBD1 on 5 matching bases. Germline V lookup: CDR1 SQVTM, CDR2 ANQGSEA. This CDR3 spans 12 amino acids. V lost 6 bases and J lost 7, with 15 bases in between. This chain's CDR3 is CSVREGRVEAFF. The CDR3 nucleotides read TGCAGCGTCAGGGAGGGACGGGTTGAAGCTTTCTTT.

The CDR3 DNA is TGCAGCGGGGGGACTAGCGGATGGGATACGCAGTATTTT. Translated, it gives CSGGTSGWDTQYF. V usage is TRBV29-1 and J usage is TRBJ2-3; the match to TRBD2 covers 11 bases. The CDR3 is made up of 13 amino acids. Germline V gives CDR1 SQVTM, CDR2 ANQGSEA. With 7 bases clipped from V and 6 bases from J, the junction kept 6 bases outside the gene matches.

The V and J genes are TRBV7-2 and TRBJ2-3; D possibly matches TRBD1 or TRBD2 (5 bases each). The CDR3 loop spans 17 amino acids. Germline CDR1 is SGHTA and CDR2 is FQGNSA. The germline V and J ends were trimmed by 1 base and 2 bases, with 16 bases remaining between them. The CDR3 bases are TGTGCCAGCAGCTTAGGCGGGTTGGGACGGACCACAGATACGCAGTATTTT. Protein product: CASSLGGLGRTTDTQYF.

This clonotype was observed a few times. The rearrangement uses TRBV7-8 and TRBJ1-1, with D possibly TRBD1 on 5 matching bases. V was clipped by 5 bases and J by 6 bases, with 13 bases between them. The CDR3 totals 13 residues. Germline CDR1 reads SGHVS; CDR2 reads FQNEAQ. The CDR3 sequence: CASSPREGAEAFF. In DNA, the CDR3 is TGTGCCAGCAGCCCTAGGGAAGGGGCTGAAGCTTTCTTT.

This rearrangement joins TRBV6-6 to TRBJ2-1, with TRBD2 matching 8 bases. This CDR3 is 15 amino acids long. Germline V gene lookup returns CDR1 MNHNY and CDR2 SVGAGI (reference sequence). The J segment lost 2 bases and the V segment lost 5 bases, leaving 5 bases of the junction unmatched. CDR3 sequence reads: CASSPGGATYNEQFF. CDR3 bases: TGTGCCAGCAGTCCGGGGGGGGCGACCTACAATGAGCAGTTCTTC.

This clonotype was seen only a few times. V usage is TRBV10-3 and J usage is TRBJ1-4, with D unclear. CDR3 length: 13 amino acids. V gave up 4 bases and J gave up 1 base, with 4 bases separating them. CDR1 is ENHRY and CDR2 is SYGVKD in the germline V gene. DNA for the CDR3: TGTGCCATCAGTGCAGGAACTAATGAAAAACTGTTTTTT. Its translation: CAISAGTNEKLFF.

This clonotype has just a few counts. The chain couples TRBV15 to TRBJ2-3, with 12 bases lining up with TRBD2. Germline values: CDR1 LNHNV, CDR2 YYDKDF (reference sequence). The CDR3 has 19 amino acids. Trimming took 0 bases from V and 1 from J; bases not matched to a gene: 8. The CDR3, as DNA: TGTGCCACCAGCAGAGAGGCTAGCGGGGGGGCCGGTGGCACAGATACGCAGTATTTT. It codes for CATSREASGGAGGTDTQYF.

CDR3 in amino acids: CSARPSGQRYGYTF. The DNA of the CDR3 is TGCAGTGCTAGACCTTCGGGACAGAGATATGGCTACACCTTC. V and J are TRBV20-1 and TRBJ1-2; TRBD1 agrees at 7 bases. CDR1 and CDR2 from the germline V gene are DFQATT and SNEGSKA (reference sequence). The J segment lost 5 bases and the V segment lost 2 bases, leaving 8 bases of the junction unmatched. The CDR3 is 14 amino acids.

The chain is built from TRBV6-5 and TRBJ2-1; D is perhaps TRBD1 (6 bases). CDR1 is MNHEY and CDR2 is SVGAGI in the germline V gene. V lost 6 bases, J lost 8 bases, and 14 bases lay in between. CDR3 size: 13 residues. CDR3 nucleotides: TGTGCCAGCAGACGTACAGGGATCCATGAGCAGTTCTTC. It specifies CASRRTGIHEQFF.

The rearrangement joins TRBV7-2 to TRBJ2-1; 16 nucleotides line up with TRBD2. Per germline, CDR1 SGHTA and CDR2 FQGNSA. The V and J ends lost 5 bases and 6 bases, in that order; junction bases with no gene match: 10. The CDR3 consists of 18 residues. The CDR3, as DNA: TGTGCCAGCAGCGTACCGGGACTAGCGGGGGGGCGAAGCAATGAGCAGTTCTTC. Protein product: CASSVPGLAGGRSNEQFF. Filled out from reference TRBV7-2 and TRBJ2-1, the complete variable domain reads GAGVSQSPSNKVTEKGKDVELRCDPISGHTALYWYRQSLGQGLEFLIYFQGNSAPDKSGLPSDRFSAERTGGSVSTLTIQRTQQEDSAVYLCASSVPGLAGGRSNEQFFGPGTRLTVL.

This chain connects TRBV5-1 to TRBJ2-1, with TRBD2 matching over 10 bases. With the DNA end fitting TRBJ2-7 better, the J assignment may be wrong. There are 17 residues in the CDR3. Germline V lookup: CDR1 SGHRS, CDR2 YFSETQ. This CDR3 is CASSPPGSGGLYNEQYF. The CDR3 nucleotides read TGCGCCAGCAGCCCCCCCGGTAGCGGGGGGCTGTACAATGAGCAGTACTTC.

This clonotype was found a few times. CDR3 amino acids: CASSLQSQRGEQYF. The CDR3 DNA reads TGCGCCAGCAGCCTCCAGAGTCAGCGGGGCGAGCAGTACTTC. The rearrangement links TRBV5-1 to TRBJ2-7, with TRBD2 matching over 7 bases. CDR1 is SGHRS, CDR2 YFSETQ, per germline. J was trimmed by 6 bases and V by 4 bases; bases with no gene match: 10. CDR3 size: 14 residues. Drawing the rest from reference TRBV5-1 and TRBJ2-7, the complete variable domain is KAGVTQTPRYLIKTRGQQVTLSCSPISGHRSVSWYQQTPGQGLQFLFEYFSETQRNKGNFPGRFSGRQFSNSRSEMNVSTLELGDSALYLCASSLQSQRGEQYFGPGTRLTVT.